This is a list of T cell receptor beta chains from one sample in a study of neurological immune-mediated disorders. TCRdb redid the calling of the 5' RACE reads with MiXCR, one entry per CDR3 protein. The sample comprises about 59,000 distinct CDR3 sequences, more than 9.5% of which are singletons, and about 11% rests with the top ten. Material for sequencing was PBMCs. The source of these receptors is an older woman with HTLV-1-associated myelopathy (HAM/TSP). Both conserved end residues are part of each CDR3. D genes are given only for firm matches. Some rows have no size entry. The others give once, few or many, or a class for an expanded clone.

CDR3 protein: CASSSTGESSYEQYF
CDR3 DNA: TGCGCCAGCAGCTCGACAGGGGAATCGTCCTACGAGCAGTACTTC
D gene: TRBD1
J gene: TRBJ2-7
V gene: TRBV5-1
clone size: many

CDR3 protein: CASSFKGGTEAFF
CDR3 DNA: TGTGCCAGCAGCTTTAAGGGCGGCACTGAAGCTTTCTTT
D gene: -
J gene: TRBJ1-1
V gene: TRBV7-2
clone size: many

CDR3 protein: CSARGTGNTEAFF
CDR3 DNA: TGCAGTGCTAGGGGGACGGGGAACACTGAAGCTTTCTTT
D gene: -
J gene: TRBJ1-1
V gene: TRBV20-1
clone size: many

CDR3 protein: CASSGDGLAGDERNTQYF
CDR3 DNA: TGCGCCAGCAGCGGGGACGGGCTAGCGGGAGACGAACGAAATACGCAGTATTTT
D gene: TRBD2
J gene: TRBJ2-3
V gene: TRBV5-1
clone size: many

CDR3 protein: CASSSYRGQEKLFF
CDR3 DNA: TGTGCCAGCAGCTCATACAGGGGGCAGGAAAAACTGTTTTTT
D gene: TRBD1
J gene: TRBJ1-4
V gene: TRBV7-2
clone size: many

CDR3 protein: CASRGLDLWKQYF
CDR3 DNA: TGCGCCAGCAGAGGACTAGACCTTTGGAAGCAGTACTTC
D gene: TRBD2
J gene: TRBJ2-7
V gene: TRBV5-1
clone size: many

CDR3 protein: CASSPLARQEETQYF
CDR3 DNA: TGTGCCAGCAGTCCTTTAGCGAGGCAGGAAGAGACCCAGTACTTC
D gene: -
J gene: TRBJ2-5
V gene: TRBV27
clone size: many

CDR3 protein: CASSQNRAPQPQHF
CDR3 DNA: TGTGCCAGCTCTCAAAACAGGGCCCCTCAGCCCCAGCATTTT
D gene: -
J gene: TRBJ1-5
V gene: TRBV18
clone size: -

CDR3 protein: CASSLGTSGNEQFF
CDR3 DNA: TGTGCCAGCAGCTTAGGGACTAGCGGGAATGAGCAGTTCTTC
D gene: TRBD2
J gene: TRBJ2-1
V gene: TRBV7-2
clone size: many

CDR3 protein: CASSVALAPTYEQYF
CDR3 DNA: TGTGCCAGCAGCGTTGCGCTAGCTCCCACCTACGAGCAGTACTTC
D gene: -
J gene: TRBJ2-7
V gene: TRBV9
clone size: many

CDR3 protein: CSVFKGSMNTEAFF
CDR3 DNA: TGCAGCGTTTTCAAGGGGTCCATGAACACTGAAGCTTTCTTT
D gene: -
J gene: TRBJ1-1
V gene: TRBV29-1
clone size: -

CDR3 protein: CSAREGVGGTTDTQYF
CDR3 DNA: TGCAGTGCTAGAGAAGGGGTGGGCGGGACCACAGATACGCAGTATTTT
D gene: -
J gene: TRBJ2-3
V gene: TRBV20-1
clone size: -

CDR3 protein: CASIDPGTSGAYNEQFF
CDR3 DNA: TGTGCCAGCATTGACCCAGGGACTAGCGGAGCCTACAATGAGCAGTTCTTC
D gene: TRBD2
J gene: TRBJ2-1
V gene: TRBV28
clone size: many

CDR3 protein: CASRVRGREDNEQFF
CDR3 DNA: TGTGCCAGCAGAGTCAGGGGGCGCGAGGACAATGAGCAGTTCTTC
D gene: TRBD1
J gene: TRBJ2-1
V gene: TRBV7-9
clone size: few

CDR3 protein: CASSDRTGYEQYF
CDR3 DNA: TGTGCCAGCAGCGACCGGACGGGCTACGAGCAGTACTTC
D gene: -
J gene: TRBJ2-7
V gene: TRBV7-2
clone size: many

CDR3 protein: CASSERSGDIAEAFF
CDR3 DNA: TGTGCCAGCAGTGAAAGGTCAGGGGATATAGCTGAAGCTTTCTTT
D gene: -
J gene: TRBJ1-1
V gene: TRBV2
clone size: many

CDR3 protein: CSARDRTHNEQYF
CDR3 DNA: TGCAGTGCTAGAGATAGGACACATAACGAGCAGTACTTC
D gene: -
J gene: TRBJ2-7
V gene: TRBV20-1
clone size: many

CDR3 protein: CASSLSEGAGYTF
CDR3 DNA: TGTGCCAGCAGTTTATCGGAGGGTGCGGGCTACACCTTC
D gene: -
J gene: TRBJ1-2
V gene: TRBV27
clone size: many

CDR3 protein: CASSPSNTYSNQPQHF
CDR3 DNA: TGCGCCAGCAGCCCTAGTAACACTTATAGCAATCAGCCCCAGCATTTT
D gene: -
J gene: TRBJ1-5
V gene: TRBV4-1
clone size: many

CDR3 protein: CASSPGPPYEQYF
CDR3 DNA: TGCGCCAGCAGCCCTGGGCCGCCCTACGAGCAGTACTTC
D gene: -
J gene: TRBJ2-7
V gene: TRBV5-1
clone size: many

CDR3 protein: CASSVDPGPNTEAFF
CDR3 DNA: TGTGCCAGCAGCGTAGATCCAGGTCCGAACACTGAAGCTTTCTTT
D gene: -
J gene: TRBJ1-1
V gene: TRBV9
clone size: many

CDR3 protein: CSVEDWTVNTEAFF
CDR3 DNA: TGCAGCGTTGAAGACTGGACAGTGAACACTGAAGCTTTCTTT
D gene: -
J gene: TRBJ1-1
V gene: TRBV29-1
clone size: many

CDR3 protein: CASSLFPGGGYTF
CDR3 DNA: TGTGCCAGCAGTTTATTCCCGGGGGGGGGCTACACCTTC
D gene: -
J gene: TRBJ1-2
V gene: TRBV12-3/TRBV12-4
clone size: many